This T cell receptor (beta chain) was recorded in a study of patients and donors after allogeneic stem cell transplantation. This clonotype was observed a few times. With V trimmed by 5 bases and J by 8 bases, 8 bases remained unmatched. This CDR3 is 14 amino acids long. TCRdb called the RT-PCR reads again in MiXCR, with one record for every CDR3 protein. This sample has 160,000 or so distinct CDR3 sequences; approximately 25% occur once, and the top ten carry 26%. This sequence originates from a human donor who was either an allogeneic HSCT recipient or a stem cell or donor lymphocyte infusion donor (not recorded which). It is not recorded whose cells these are; they may come from a transplant donor. Sample: blood, either unsorted or a sorted T cell fraction (not recorded which). This chain connects TRBV12-3 or TRBV12-4 to TRBJ1-1, with 10 nucleotides matching TRBD1. This chain's CDR3 is CASSHDRGRVEAFF. CDR3 DNA sequence: TGTGCCAGCAGTCACGACAGGGGGCGCGTGGAAGCTTTCTTT.